Below, one TCR beta chain is given with its context. What it binds is unknown. This sample stems from a study of blood T cells in healthy people across ages. V was clipped by 5 bases and J by 10 bases, with 11 bases between them. The CDR3 runs 11 residues. Germline CDR1 and CDR2: DFQATT and SNEGSKA (reference sequence). The second PCR ran about 6 to 11 cycles with a sample-barcoded 5' primer and J-beta primers. TCRdb re-called the 5' RACE reads through MiXCR, storing one row per CDR3 protein. This table has roughly 1.5 million distinct CDR3 sequences, roughly two fifths appearing once. Study-wide points: Fewer expanded clones and more diversity marked long-lived versus aged donors.

The rearrangement links TRBV20-1 to TRBJ1-4; D gene uncertain. This clonotype was obtained from a woman between 18 and 30 years old in good health. Material for sequencing was blood. In nucleotides, the CDR3 is TGCAGTGCTTGGACCGGCGGAAAACTGTTTTTT. This translates into CSAWTGGKLFF.